Reported below is one TCR beta chain. As yet, its antigen is unknown. V dropped 1 base and J dropped 0 bases, with 15 bases sitting between them. Germline V gives CDR1 LGHNA, CDR2 YSLEER. The CDR3 loop spans 17 amino acids. The entry originates in a study of response to subunit inactivated influenza vaccine. TCRdb processed the RT-PCR reads anew with MiXCR; each CDR3 protein has one entry. The sample carries 550,000 to 600,000 distinct CDR3 sequences, approximately 10% recorded once. Study-wide findings and caveats: Authors suggested each seasonal flu vaccination may recruit only limited numbers of new T cells.

This chain links TRBV4-3 with TRBJ1-1; D ambiguous. The clonotype was recovered from a man aged 50 to 60 who received an inactivated influenza vaccine. The starting material was PBMCs from blood, obtained on the day of vaccination. The CDR3 protein is CASSQGVRTDMNTEAFF. The DNA of the CDR3 is TGCGCCAGCAGCCAAGGGGTTCGGACCGATATGAACACTGAAGCTTTCTTT.